Listed below are T cell receptor beta chains from one sample, sequenced in a study of T cell responses to AZD1222 COVID-19 vaccine. The table came from immunoSEQ multiplex PCR; TCRdb's copy has only in-frame clones and leaves some out. This sample has 90,000 to 120,000 clones, with more than 75% found just once. The material sequenced was peripheral blood, taken on day 0 of AZD1222 vaccination. The receptors here all came from an adult in good health. Each CDR3 is given with its conserved first and last residue. D genes are given only for firm matches. Clone size is given for some rows only: seen once, a few or many times, or a class if the clone is expanded.

TRBV12-3/TRBV12-4	-	-	TRBJ1-5	TGTGCCAGCAGTTTAAGGGGGAATCAGCCCCAGCATTTT	CASSLRGNQPQHF
TRBV28	-	-	TRBJ1-4	TGTGCCAGCAGTTTGCAACAGGGTGCTTATGAAAAACTGTTTTTT	CASSLQQGAYEKLFF
TRBV12-3/TRBV12-4	once	-	TRBJ2-6	TGTGCCAGCAGTTTAATGGGAGCCAACGTCCTGACTTTC	CASSLMGANVLTF
TRBV4-1	-	TRBD1	TRBJ2-6	TGCGCCAGCAGCCAAAACCAGGGGGCTACCCGCTCTGGGGCCAACGTCCTGACTTTC	CASSQNQGATRSGANVLTF
TRBV9	-	-	TRBJ1-6	TGTGCCAGCAGCGTCACGGCAAATAATTCACCCCTCCACTTT	CASSVTANNSPLHF
TRBV7-9	-	-	TRBJ1-6	TGTGCCACCTCCCCTGGGAATCCCCCCTATAATTCACCCCTCCACTTT	CATSPGNPPYNSPLHF
TRBV30	-	-	TRBJ1-1	TGTGCCTGGAGTGAATTCGTAGGGACTGAAGCTTTCTTT	CAWSEFVGTEAFF
TRBV7-9	-	TRBD2	TRBJ2-7	TGTGCCAGCAGCTTAGCGCGTCTAGCGGGGGGCTACGAGCAGTACTTC	CASSLARLAGGYEQYF
TRBV15	-	-	TRBJ1-5	TGTGCCACCAGCACCAAGCGGGCTCAGCCCCAGCATTTT	CATSTKRAQPQHF
TRBV7-2	-	TRBD2	TRBJ2-7	TGTGCCAGCAGCCCACCGGGACTAGCTCCCGAGCAGTACTTC	CASSPPGLAPEQYF
TRBV5-8	-	-	TRBJ1-5	TGTGCCAGCAGCTTGCAGCTTGGGGGGAGCAATCAGCCCCAGCATTTT	CASSLQLGGSNQPQHF
TRBV5-1	-	-	TRBJ1-1	TGCGCCAGCAGCTTGGATGCAGGGGACACTGAAGCTTTCTTT	CASSLDAGDTEAFF
TRBV11-2	-	TRBD1	TRBJ2-7	TGTGCCAGCAGCGTAGACTCGGGACAGGGGTTCTTCTACGAGCAGTACTTC	CASSVDSGQGFFYEQYF
TRBV18	-	TRBD1	TRBJ2-1	TGTGCCAGCTCACCACTCCCGGCCGGGACAGGCGTACACAATGAGCAGTTCTTC	CASSPLPAGTGVHNEQFF
TRBV3-1/TRBV3-2	-	TRBD1	TRBJ1-2	TGTGCCAGCAGCCAAGATGTGGCTGACAGGGGCCATGGCTACACCTTC	CASSQDVADRGHGYTF
TRBV24-1	-	-	TRBJ2-3	TGTGCCACCAGTGATCGGGGAACAGGGCCCGGAAACACAGATACGCAGTATTTT	CATSDRGTGPGNTDTQYF
TRBV6-6	-	TRBD1	TRBJ2-7	TGTGCCAGCACCTCGGGGACAGGGCGGGAGCAGTACTTC	CASTSGTGREQYF
TRBV7-2	few	-	TRBJ1-6	TGTGCCAGCAGCTTAGGCAAGGGGGGTTCCTATAATTCACCCCTCCACTTT	CASSLGKGGSYNSPLHF
TRBV5-1	-	-	TRBJ1-1	TGCGCCAGCAGCTTGCGGGGGGCAGGCACTGAAGCTTTCTTT	CASSLRGAGTEAFF
TRBV7-2	once	-	TRBJ1-6	TGTGCCAGCAGCTCAAATTCACCCCTCCACTTT	CASSSNSPLHF
TRBV19	few	TRBD1	TRBJ1-5	TGTGCCAGTACGAAACAGGGGGAGGGTCAGCCCCAGCATTTT	CASTKQGEGQPQHF
TRBV7-2	-	-	TRBJ1-1	TGTGCCAGCAGCTTAGAGGGGTTCACTGAAGCTTTCTTT	CASSLEGFTEAFF
TRBV19	once	-	TRBJ2-7	TGTGCCAGTAGTCCCAGGGGCATCGCTAACGAGCAGTACTTC	CASSPRGIANEQYF
TRBV7-9	-	-	TRBJ1-5	TGTGCCAGCAGCTTAGATGGTACAGACCGCAATCAGCCCCAGCATTTT	CASSLDGTDRNQPQHF
TRBV5-4	-	-	TRBJ2-5	TGTGCCAGCAGCTTGGCACAGGGTCACCAAGAGACCCAGTACTTC	CASSLAQGHQETQYF
TRBV6-5	-	-	TRBJ2-4	TGTGCCAGCTCCTCCGGGAGCAGTCGGTACTTC	CASSSGSSRYF